This T cell receptor beta chain was captured by sequencing in a study of neoadjuvant anti-PD-1 for oral cavity cancer. The protocol was immunoSEQ multiplex PCR, while the TCRdb copy is restricted to in-frame clones and leaves out a portion. The data hold approximately 15,000 clones, with around 71% observed a single time. The CDR3 spans 15 residues. Trimming took 4 bases from V and 4 from J; bases not matched to a gene: 10. The germline gives CDR1 GTSNPN, CDR2 SVGIG (reference sequence). The chain uses TRBV30 and TRBJ2-1, with 7 positions matching TRBD2. The receptor comes from a person aged 35 to 85 with oral cavity squamous cell carcinoma. Sequenced here: PBMCs, sampled before nivolumab (anti-PD-1) treatment. CDR3 in amino acids: CAWTVGREWYNEQFF. CDR3 DNA sequence: TGTGCCTGGACTGTGGGGCGGGAGTGGTACAATGAGCAGTTCTTC.